The entry below gives a single T cell receptor (beta chain) sequence along with its context. These data are taken from a study of control samples from healthy donors and cancer patients. Generated by immunoSEQ multiplex PCR, the TCRdb table keeps only in-frame clones and is missing some. The sample holds 140,000 or so clones, around 94% seen once. The CDR3 length is 14 residues. Per the germline V gene, CDR1 is ENHRY and CDR2 is SYGVKD. The V gene lost 3 bases and the J gene lost 5 bases, with 8 bases spanning the gap. Sample: PBMCs. The clonotype was recovered from a man aged 55 to 70 with colorectal cancer. The chain recombines TRBV10-3 with TRBJ1-6; D might be TRBD1 (5 bases). CDR3 DNA sequence: TGTGCCATCAGTGATACAGGTCATAATTCACCCCTCCACTTT. Its protein product is CAISDTGHNSPLHF.